Presented here are 2 T cell receptor beta chains from one specimen sequenced in a study of cytomegalovirus exposure and HLA in healthy donors. Amplification used 60 Vbeta primers and 13 Jbeta primers. Repertoires were generated with immunoSEQ multiplex PCR, while TCRdb's copy carries only in-frame clones and drops some. Of over 100,000 clones listed, roughly 78% were seen once; the top ten hold approximately 1.7%. The sample consisted of PBMCs. These receptors all come from a woman aged 40 to 50 in good health and CMV-seronegative.

Concerning this clone: It is likely a read error, because the conserved phenylalanine at the end of the CDR3 is missing. This CDR3 is CASSLRLAGRNTGELFL. CDR3 DNA: TGTGCCAGCAGCTTACGTCTAGCGGGACGGAACACCGGGGAGCTGTTTCTT. V usage is TRBV11-1 and J usage is TRBJ2-2; 9 nucleotides align to TRBD2. The CDR3 is made up of 17 amino acids. The ends lost 2 bases at V and 1 base at J; junction bases unmatched: 5. The V gene's germline CDR1 is SGHAT and CDR2 FQDESV (reference sequence).

The chain carries TRBV28 and TRBJ1-2, with a tentative D call TRBD1 (6 bases). The V end was cut by 6 bases, the J end by 9 bases, with 14 bases between. CDR1 is MDHEN and CDR2 is SYDVKM in the germline V gene. The CDR3 has 12 amino acids. The chain's CDR3 is CASSVTDSSYTF. The CDR3 DNA is TGTGCCAGCAGCGTTACGGACAGTAGCTACACCTTC.